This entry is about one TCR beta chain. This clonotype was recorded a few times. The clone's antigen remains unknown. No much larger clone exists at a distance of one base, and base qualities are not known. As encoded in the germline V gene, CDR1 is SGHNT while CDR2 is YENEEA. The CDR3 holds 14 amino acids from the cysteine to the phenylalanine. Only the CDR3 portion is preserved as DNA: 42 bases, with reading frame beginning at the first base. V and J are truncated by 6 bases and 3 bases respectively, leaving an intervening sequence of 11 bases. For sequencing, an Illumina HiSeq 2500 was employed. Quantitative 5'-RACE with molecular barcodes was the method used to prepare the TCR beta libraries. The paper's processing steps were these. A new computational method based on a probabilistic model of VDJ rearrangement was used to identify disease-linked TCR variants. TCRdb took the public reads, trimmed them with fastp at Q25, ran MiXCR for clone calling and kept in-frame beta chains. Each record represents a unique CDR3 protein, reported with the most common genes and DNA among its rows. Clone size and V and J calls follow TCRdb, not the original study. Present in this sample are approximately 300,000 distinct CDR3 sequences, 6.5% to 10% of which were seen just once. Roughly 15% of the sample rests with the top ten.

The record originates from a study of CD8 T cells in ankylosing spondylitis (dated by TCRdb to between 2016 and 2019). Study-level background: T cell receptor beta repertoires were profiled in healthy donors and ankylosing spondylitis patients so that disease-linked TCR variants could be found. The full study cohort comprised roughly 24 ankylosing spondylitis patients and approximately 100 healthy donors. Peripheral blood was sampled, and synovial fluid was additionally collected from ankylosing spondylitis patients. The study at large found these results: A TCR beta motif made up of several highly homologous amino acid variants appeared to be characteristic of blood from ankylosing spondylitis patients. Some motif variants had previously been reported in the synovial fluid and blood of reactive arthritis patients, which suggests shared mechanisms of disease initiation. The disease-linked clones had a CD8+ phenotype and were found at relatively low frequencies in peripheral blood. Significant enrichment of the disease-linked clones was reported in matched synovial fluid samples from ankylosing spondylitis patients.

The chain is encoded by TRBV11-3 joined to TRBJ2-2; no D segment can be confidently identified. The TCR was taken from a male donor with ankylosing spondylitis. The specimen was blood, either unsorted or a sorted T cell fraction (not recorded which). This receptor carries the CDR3 CASSSGSYTGELFF. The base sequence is TGTGCCAGCAGTTCCGGGTCTTACACCGGGGAGCTGTTTTTT.